Each of the 10 T cell receptor beta chains below was sequenced from the same sample in a study of CD4 T cells in relation to SARS-CoV-2 and coronaviruses. No antigen is known for these receptors. Libraries were prepared by immunoSEQ multiplex PCR; TCRdb keeps only in-frame clonotypes and omits some of them. The sample records around 31,000 clones, around 76% being singletons. Sequencing used memory CD4+ T cells from PBMCs, cultured in vitro. These receptors originate from an adult with COVID-19.

The V call is TRBV7-9, the J call TRBJ1-2; a possible D gene is TRBD1 (5 bases). Per germline, CDR1 SEHNR and CDR2 FQNEAQ (reference sequence). V was cut by 2 bases and J by 5 bases, with 12 bases left in between. The CDR3 contains 14 residues. This chain's CDR3 is CASSLPGTDYGYTF. The CDR3 nucleotides are TGTGCCAGCAGCTTACCCGGGACGGATTATGGCTACACCTTC. The whole variable domain, remainder taken from reference TRBV7-9 and TRBJ1-2, is DTGVSQNPRHKITKRGQNVTFRCDPISEHNRLYWYRQTLGQGPEFLTYFQNEAQLEKSRLLSDRFSAERPKGSFSTLEIQRTEQGDSAMYLCASSLPGTDYGYTFGSGTRLTVV.

The chain recombines TRBV5-1 with TRBJ2-1; 11 nucleotides line up with TRBD2. The CDR3 length is 15 residues. V shed 7 bases, J shed 4 bases, and the junction held 7 bases outside the gene matches. Germline CDR1 SGHRS, CDR2 YFSETQ. The CDR3 DNA reads as TGCGCCAGCTCCACCGGGACTAGCGGTTACAATGAGCAGTTCTTC. This sequence encodes CASSTGTSGYNEQFF.

The table lists this clone with a count of one. The chain is built from TRBV28 and TRBJ1-3; weak D call: TRBD1 (6 bases). The CDR3 runs 14 residues. In germline, CDR1 is MDHEN, CDR2 SYDVKM. The V end lost 4 bases, the J end lost 4 bases, and 11 bases lay between the germline ends. The CDR3 nucleotides read TGTGCCAGCAGTTCATCCAGGGGAGGAAACACCATATATTTT. The encoded protein is CASSSSRGGNTIYF. Full variable domain (remainder filled in from reference TRBV28 and TRBJ1-3): DVKVTQSSRYLVKRTGEKVFLECVQDMDHENMFWYRQDPGLGLRLIYFSYDVKMKEKGDIPEGYSVSREKKERFSLILESASTNQTSMYLCASSSSRGGNTIYFGEGSWLTVV.

The chain links TRBV19 to TRBJ1-2, with D possibly TRBD1 on 6 matching bases. Germline values: CDR1 LNHDA, CDR2 SQIVND (reference sequence). The CDR3 has 15 amino acids. Trimming pared 1 base from V and 0 bases from J, leaving 9 bases between. The CDR3 reads CASSIGRGTNYGYTF. The CDR3 region has the DNA TGTGCCAGTAGTATAGGAAGGGGGACTAACTATGGCTACACCTTC.

This clone was seen once. The gene calls are TRBV5-4 and TRBJ2-1; 12 bases line up with TRBD2. V was clipped by 4 bases and J by 5 bases; unmatched bases: 7. This CDR3 has 16 residues. Germline values: CDR1 SGHNT, CDR2 YYREEE (reference sequence). The CDR3 coding sequence is TGTGCCAGCAGCAAGAGACTAGCGGGAGTAGACAATGAGCAGTTCTTC. Its protein product is CASSKRLAGVDNEQFF.

The V call is TRBV20-1, the J call TRBJ1-2; D not resolved. This CDR3 has 11 amino acids. Germline loops: CDR1 DFQATT, CDR2 SNEGSKA (reference sequence). V gave up 3 bases and J gave up 5 bases, with 7 bases separating them. CDR3 nucleotides: TGCAGTGCTAGGTTCCGGTATGGCTACACCTTC. Amino acids: CSARFRYGYTF.

The gene calls are TRBV7-9 and TRBJ2-7; 13 nucleotides align to TRBD2. Germline V lookup: CDR1 SEHNR, CDR2 FQNEAQ (reference sequence). The CDR3 covers 15 residues. With 4 bases clipped from V and 2 bases from J, the junction kept 2 bases outside the gene matches. The CDR3 DNA reads TGTGCCAGCAGCTCACTAGCGGGAGGGCCCTACGAGCAGTACTTC. It translates to CASSSLAGGPYEQYF. Combining the CDR3 with reference TRBV7-9 and TRBJ2-7 gives the whole variable domain DTGVSQNPRHKITKRGQNVTFRCDPISEHNRLYWYRQTLGQGPEFLTYFQNEAQLEKSRLLSDRFSAERPKGSFSTLEIQRTEQGDSAMYLCASSSLAGGPYEQYFGPGTRLTVT.

The rearrangement joins TRBV28 to TRBJ1-2, with 7 bases fitting TRBD1. After removal of 4 bases from V and 4 bases from J, the junction contained 12 bases not matched to a gene. The CDR3 length is 16 residues. The V gene's germline CDR1 is MDHEN and CDR2 SYDVKM. The CDR3 loop reads CASSWSHDRALYGYTF. Written as DNA, the CDR3 is TGTGCCAGCAGTTGGAGTCACGACAGGGCACTCTATGGCTACACCTTC.

The chain is built from TRBV20-1 and TRBJ2-5; D gene unclear. V lost 3 bases and J lost 14, with 16 bases in between. The germline V gene encodes CDR1 DFQATT and CDR2 SNEGSKA (reference sequence). The CDR3 covers 11 residues. The CDR3 nucleotides read TGCAGTGCTAGGGACGAGTGGCTGAACTACTTC. Amino acids: CSARDEWLNYF.

The chain employs TRBV4-1 and TRBJ1-5; 7 bases map to TRBD1. In germline, CDR1 is MGHRA, CDR2 YSYEKL. J was trimmed by 6 bases and V by 2 bases; bases with no gene match: 16. This CDR3 is built from 18 residues. The CDR3 loop is CASSQRRGGGGEGQPQHF. The DNA of the CDR3 is TGCGCCAGCAGCCAAAGAAGAGGTGGAGGGGGCGAGGGTCAGCCCCAGCATTTT.